The 23 T cell receptor beta chains in this list originate from one sample, sequenced in a study of spatial heterogeneity in lung cancer. Time point: sample taken at primary tumor resection. Their antigen targets remain unknown. Findings and caveats of the study: The number of expanded tumor alpha and beta chains correlated with mutation number.

Via MiXCR, TCRdb re-called the 5' RACE reads, giving one row per CDR3 protein. The sample includes some 1,500 distinct CDR3 sequences, roughly 13% of them seen just once. Sequencing was performed on lung tumor tissue, taken at surgery. These TCRs come from a male donor with early-stage non-small cell lung cancer.

This clonotype counts as medium-sized. The rearrangement joins TRBV6-1 to TRBJ2-6; D remains unclear. Germline V CDR1 and CDR2: MNHNS, SASEGT. The V end lost 7 bases, the J end lost 0 bases, and 10 bases lay between the germline ends. This CDR3 contains 15 residues. CDR3 in amino acids: CASKDGYSGANVLTF. The CDR3 DNA is TGTGCCAGCAAGGACGGGTACTCTGGGGCCAACGTCCTGACTTTC.

Within the sample, this clonotype is medium-sized. The rearrangement joins TRBV20-1 to TRBJ1-1, with D hard to call. The V and J ends lost 0 bases and 0 bases respectively, with 11 bases between them. Germline CDR1 is DFQATT and CDR2 is SNEGSKA (reference sequence). There are 15 residues in the CDR3. CDR3 nucleotide sequence: TGCAGTGCTAGAGATCTGGCGGGGTTGAACACTGAAGCTTTCTTT. Amino acid sequence: CSARDLAGLNTEAFF.

This clonotype was observed a handful of times. The chain has TRBV7-9 and TRBJ1-2; 10 bases are a match to TRBD1. From germline, CDR1 is SEHNR and CDR2 FQNEAQ (reference sequence). This CDR3 has 13 residues. The J segment lost 6 bases and the V segment lost 4 bases, leaving 2 bases of the junction unmatched. The CDR3 loop is CASSSTGGDGYTF. CDR3 bases: TGTGCCAGCAGCTCGACAGGGGGCGATGGCTACACCTTC. The full variable domain, rest sourced from reference TRBV7-9 and TRBJ1-2, is DTGVSQNPRHKITKRGQNVTFRCDPISEHNRLYWYRQTLGQGPEFLTYFQNEAQLEKSRLLSDRFSAERPKGSFSTLEIQRTEQGDSAMYLCASSSTGGDGYTFGSGTRLTVV.

This clonotype is medium-sized in the sample. The chain joins TRBV14 to TRBJ2-7; TRBD2 is a possible D gene (5 bases). V was pared by 2 bases and J by 3 bases, with 11 bases between. This CDR3 contains 14 residues. Germline V gene lookup returns CDR1 SGHDN and CDR2 FVKESK. The CDR3 is CASSQTGNRYEQYF. CDR3 coding DNA: TGTGCCAGCAGCCAAACCGGGAATCGCTACGAGCAGTACTTC.

This clonotype came up a few times. The chain links TRBV4-2 to TRBJ1-2; 8 bases agree with TRBD1. J was trimmed by 6 bases and V by 4 bases; bases with no gene match: 7. Germline lookup yields CDR1 LGHNA and CDR2 YNFKEQ. The CDR3 loop spans 14 amino acids. CDR3: CASSPAGGRDGYTF. The CDR3 DNA sequence: TGTGCCAGCAGCCCGGCAGGGGGCCGGGATGGCTACACCTTC.

The count of this clonotype is one. Just one base apart from a much larger clone, this may be a read error. The rearrangement links TRBV6-2 or TRBV6-3 to TRBJ1-5; 7 bases are shared with TRBD1. V gave up 6 bases and J gave up 5 bases; unmatched junction bases: 10. The CDR3 is 15 amino acids. From germline, CDR1 is MNHEY and CDR2 SVGEGT. The DNA for the CDR3 is TGTGCCAGCAGCCAACAGGGGCGAGGTTATCAGCCCCAGCATTTT. Protein: CASSQQGRGYQPQHF.

This clonotype is medium-sized (0.01 to 0.1%) by share. The gene calls are TRBV5-1 and TRBJ2-7; possibly TRBD1 or TRBD2 for D (5 bases each). The CDR3 runs 13 residues. Germline loops: CDR1 SGHRS, CDR2 YFSETQ. V lost 4 bases, J lost 5 bases, and 13 bases lay in between. This CDR3 is CASSPGALNEQYF. In DNA form, the CDR3 reads TGCGCCAGCAGCCCCGGGGCACTAAACGAGCAGTACTTC.

This chain uses TRBV20-1 with TRBJ1-2; TRBD1 aligns across 8 bases. The J segment lost 5 bases and the V segment lost 5 bases, leaving 13 bases of the junction unmatched. The CDR3 extends over 15 amino acids. CDR1 is DFQATT and CDR2 is SNEGSKA in the germline V gene (reference sequence). CDR3 in DNA: TGCAGTGCTCTTCCCCCGGGAGACAGGGGATATGGCTACACCTTC. Its protein is CSALPPGDRGYGYTF.

By sample share, this clonotype is medium-sized (0.01 to 0.1%). The chain links TRBV6-2 or TRBV6-3 to TRBJ2-2; D unclear. The V gene lost 3 bases and the J gene lost 3 bases, with 5 bases spanning the gap. Germline values: CDR1 MNHEY, CDR2 SVGEGT. CDR3 size: 13 residues. The DNA of the CDR3 is TGTGCCAGCAGTTATACGGACACCGGGGAGCTGTTTTTT. This encodes CASSYTDTGELFF.

The chain employs TRBV5-5 and TRBJ2-3; D is perhaps TRBD1 (5 bases). Germline CDR1 and CDR2: SGHKS and YYEKEE (reference sequence). The V end lost 7 bases, the J end lost 3 bases, and 15 bases lay between the germline ends. This CDR3 is built from 14 residues. The CDR3 loop reads CASRSGAWTDTQYF. As DNA, the CDR3 is TGTGCCAGCCGCTCTGGGGCCTGGACAGATACGCAGTATTTT.

This clonotype is classed as medium-sized. The V gene is TRBV14, the J gene TRBJ2-5, with D perhaps TRBD2 (6 bases). CDR3 length: 15 amino acids. The germline V gene has CDR1 SGHDN and CDR2 FVKESK. Trimming took 0 bases from V and 5 from J, leaving 13 bases between them. The CDR3 protein is CASSQDWRVIETQYF. CDR3 in DNA: TGTGCCAGCAGCCAAGATTGGAGGGTAATCGAGACCCAGTACTTC.

This clonotype qualifies as medium-sized. The chain carries TRBV6-2 or TRBV6-3 and TRBJ2-7; D might be TRBD2 (5 bases). Trimming pared 8 bases from V and 6 bases from J, leaving 14 bases between. CDR1 MNHEY and CDR2 SVGEGT come from the germline V gene. CDR3 length: 12 amino acids. DNA of the CDR3: TGTGCCAGCCGTGAGGGAAAGGGCGAGCAGTACTTC. Protein: CASREGKGEQYF.

This clonotype came up once. A much larger clone sits a single nucleotide away, making a read error possible. The rearrangement uses TRBV6-5 and TRBJ2-5, with unresolved D. Germline CDR1 MNHEY, CDR2 SVGAGI. This CDR3 spans 17 amino acids. With 8 bases removed from V and 1 base from J, the gap between germline ends came to 23 bases. CDR3 nucleotides: TGTGCCAGCTCGCAGATCCGTTTGGAGTCTGCCCAAGAGACCCAGTACTTC. As protein: CASSQIRLESAQETQYF.

This clonotype is labeled as medium-sized (0.01 to 0.1%). The chain uses TRBV6-2 or TRBV6-3 and TRBJ2-7; 9 nucleotides match TRBD2. The CDR3 extends over 14 amino acids. Germline trimming cut 2 bases from V and 7 bases from J; bases unmatched to any gene: 6. Germline V gives CDR1 MNHEY, CDR2 SVGEGT. The CDR3 spells CASSYGLASGEQYF. In DNA, the CDR3 is TGTGCCAGCAGTTACGGACTAGCGTCGGGAGAGCAGTACTTC.

V and J are TRBV29-1 and TRBJ1-2, with D perhaps TRBD1 (6 bases). CDR1 SQVTM and CDR2 ANQGSEA come from the germline V gene. Trimming cost V 6 bases and J 12 bases, with 20 bases left between them. The CDR3 covers 12 residues. CDR3 nucleotides: TGCAGCGTGGGCGGTGGTCAGGCAGGGGACACCTTC. It encodes CSVGGGQAGDTF.

The chain combines TRBV18 with TRBJ2-1, with 8 positions matching TRBD2. After removal of 1 base from V and 5 bases from J, the junction contained 4 bases not matched to a gene. The CDR3 loop spans 15 amino acids. Germline CDR1 and CDR2: KGHSH and LQKENI. CDR3 coding DNA: TGTGCCAGCTCACCACGACTAGCGTTAAACAATGAGCAGTTCTTC. Its protein product is CASSPRLALNNEQFF.

This clonotype came up a few times. The chain uses TRBV5-1 and TRBJ2-7; the D gene could be TRBD1 or TRBD2 (5 bases each). The CDR3 contains 15 residues. CDR1 and CDR2 (germline): SGHRS, YFSETQ. Trimming took 2 bases from V and 2 from J, leaving 14 bases between them. The CDR3 sequence: CASSFPGTSPYEQYF. CDR3 nucleotide sequence: TGCGCCAGCAGCTTTCCCGGGACGTCCCCCTACGAGCAGTACTTC. Variable domain in full (rest from reference TRBV5-1 and TRBJ2-7): KAGVTQTPRYLIKTRGQQVTLSCSPISGHRSVSWYQQTPGQGLQFLFEYFSETQRNKGNFPGRFSGRQFSNSRSEMNVSTLELGDSALYLCASSFPGTSPYEQYFGPGTRLTVT.

Relative to its sample, this clonotype is medium-sized (0.01 to 0.1%). The rearrangement joins TRBV11-2 to TRBJ2-1, with TRBD1 matching 7 bases. Unmatched junction bases numbered 9, after V lost 2 bases and J lost 8 bases. This CDR3 comprises 15 residues. Germline V gives CDR1 SGHAT, CDR2 FQNNGV. The CDR3 spells CASSLYQLGGHEQFF. The CDR3 DNA is TGTGCCAGCAGCTTATACCAGCTAGGGGGCCATGAGCAGTTCTTC.

By sample share, this clonotype is medium-sized (0.01 to 0.1%). The chain has TRBV5-1 and TRBJ2-2; 7 nucleotides agree with TRBD1. V trimming: 7 bases; J trimming: 5 bases; junction bases outside the gene matches: 11. Germline CDR1 is SGHRS and CDR2 is YFSETQ. This CDR3 region has 15 residues. CDR3 in DNA: TGCGCCAGCCGGACGACAGGGAGAGGGACCGGGGAGCTGTTTTTT. This translates into CASRTTGRGTGELFF.

This clonotype is medium-sized by share. This chain joins TRBV4-2 and TRBJ2-7, with D uncertain. Germline CDR1 and CDR2: LGHNA and YNFKEQ. The CDR3 length is 11 residues. Trimming pared 5 bases from V and 6 bases from J, leaving 8 bases between. DNA of the CDR3: TGTGCCAGCAGCGGAATCCGCGAGCAGTACTTC. It codes for CASSGIREQYF.

This clonotype is classed as medium-sized. The chain is built from TRBV27 and TRBJ2-7; 8 bases agree with TRBD1. With V trimmed by 4 bases and J by 3 bases, 2 bases remained unmatched. Germline CDR1 MNHEY, CDR2 SMNVEV (reference sequence). This CDR3 spans 13 amino acids. The CDR3 sequence: CASSSGQGYEQYF. For the CDR3, the DNA is TGTGCCAGCAGTTCAGGACAGGGCTACGAGCAGTACTTC.

By sample fraction, this clonotype is medium-sized. This rearrangement joins TRBV5-6 to TRBJ1-4; the D gene is possibly TRBD1 (5 bases). Looked up from germline, CDR1 is SGHDT and CDR2 is YYEEEE. Deletions cut 0 bases from V and 7 bases from J, with 7 bases between. The CDR3 is 13 residues long. The CDR3 bases are TGTGCCAGCAGCTTGGCGGGGGTTGAAAAACTGTTTTTT. Translation: CASSLAGVEKLFF.

Ten or more counts support this clonotype. The genes are TRBV5-1 and TRBJ2-1, with TRBD2 matching 8 bases. Germline V gene sequence: CDR1 SGHRS, CDR2 YFSETQ. V trimming: 0 bases; J trimming: 3 bases; junction bases outside the gene matches: 8. The CDR3 is 17 residues long. CDR3 region: CASSLDFLAGIYNEQFF. The CDR3 bases are TGCGCCAGCAGCTTGGACTTCTTAGCGGGGATCTACAATGAGCAGTTCTTC.